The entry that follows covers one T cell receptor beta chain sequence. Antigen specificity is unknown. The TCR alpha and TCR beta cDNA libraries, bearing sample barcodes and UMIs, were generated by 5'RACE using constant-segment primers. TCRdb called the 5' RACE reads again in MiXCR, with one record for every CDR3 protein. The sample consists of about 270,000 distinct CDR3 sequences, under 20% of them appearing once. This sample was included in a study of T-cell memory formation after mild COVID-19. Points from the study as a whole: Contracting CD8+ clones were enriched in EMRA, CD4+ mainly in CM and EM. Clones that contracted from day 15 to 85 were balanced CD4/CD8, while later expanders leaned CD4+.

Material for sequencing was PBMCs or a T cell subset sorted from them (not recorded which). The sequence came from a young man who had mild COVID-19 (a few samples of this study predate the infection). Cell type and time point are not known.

The CDR3 DNA is TGCGCCAGCAGCCAAGATGGGGGCGTGACAGGGGCGAGGAGCAATCAGCCCCAGCATTTT. It specifies CASSQDGGVTGARSNQPQHF. V and J are TRBV4-1 and TRBJ1-5; 8 bases are shared with TRBD1. V trimming: 0 bases; J trimming: 1 base; junction bases outside the gene matches: 14. Germline-derived CDR1 and CDR2 are MGHRA and YSYEKL. There are 20 residues in the CDR3.